This T cell receptor (beta chain) was identified in a study of shared clonotypes between healthy human individuals. This clone was observed a single time. Authors' processing steps: Sequence data from immunoSEQ were junction-only and lacked quality scores; consequently, filtering differed. Generated by immunoSEQ multiplex PCR, the TCRdb table keeps only in-frame clones and is missing some. V and J calls and clone size are as listed in that table; D and trimming were resolved from the DNA. This sample carries approximately 500,000 clones, roughly 79% of them seen once, and the ten largest clones take 12%. The CDR3 is 12 residues long. The V gene's germline CDR1 is WSHSY and CDR2 SAAADI.

Material: PBMCs. The rearrangement uses TRBV10-2 and TRBJ2-5; no reliable D call. With the DNA end fitting TRBJ2-7 better, the J assignment may be wrong. The origin of this receptor is a woman aged 40 to 50 in good health. Some clones in this sample may be carry-over from other donors' samples. The CDR3 sequence: CASSETAYEQYF. The CDR3 coding sequence is TGCGCCAGCAGTGAGACAGCCTACGAGCAGTACTTC.